This TCR beta chain comes out of a study of T cell changes during pregnancy in multiple sclerosis. Profiled with immunoSEQ multiplex PCR; TCRdb holds only in-frame clones, not every one. The sample yields approximately 60,000 clones, more than 85% seen once. Trimming took off 1 base at V and 1 base at J, with 10 bases between the two ends. The CDR3 totals 15 residues. Germline V gene lookup returns CDR1 SGHVS and CDR2 FQNEAQ. Sequenced material: peripheral blood, taken after pregnancy. The receptor's source is a female donor in good health, enrolled as a control in a pregnancy study. The chain links TRBV7-8 to TRBJ1-1; D might be TRBD1 (5 bases). CDR3 residues: CASSLDGGANTEAFF. CDR3 coding DNA: TGTGCCAGCAGCTTAGATGGCGGGGCGAACACTGAAGCTTTCTTT.